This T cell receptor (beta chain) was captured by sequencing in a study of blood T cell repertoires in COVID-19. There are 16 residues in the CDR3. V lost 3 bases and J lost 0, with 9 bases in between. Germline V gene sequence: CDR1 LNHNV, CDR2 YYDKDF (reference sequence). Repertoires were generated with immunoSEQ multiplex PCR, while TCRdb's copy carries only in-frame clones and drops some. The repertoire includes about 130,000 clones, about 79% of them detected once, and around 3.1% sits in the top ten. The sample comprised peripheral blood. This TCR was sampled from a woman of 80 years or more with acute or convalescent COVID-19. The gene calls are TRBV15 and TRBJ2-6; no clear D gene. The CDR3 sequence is CATSSQLSSGANVLTF. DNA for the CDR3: TGTGCCACCAGCAGCCAACTTAGCTCTGGGGCCAACGTCCTGACTTTC. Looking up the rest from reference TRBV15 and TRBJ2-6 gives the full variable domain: DAMVIQNPRYQVTQFGKPVTLSCSQTLNHNVMYWYQQKSSQAPKLLFHYYDKDFNNEADTPDNFQSRRPNTSFCFLDIRSPGLGDTAMYLCATSSQLSSGANVLTFGAGSRLTVL.